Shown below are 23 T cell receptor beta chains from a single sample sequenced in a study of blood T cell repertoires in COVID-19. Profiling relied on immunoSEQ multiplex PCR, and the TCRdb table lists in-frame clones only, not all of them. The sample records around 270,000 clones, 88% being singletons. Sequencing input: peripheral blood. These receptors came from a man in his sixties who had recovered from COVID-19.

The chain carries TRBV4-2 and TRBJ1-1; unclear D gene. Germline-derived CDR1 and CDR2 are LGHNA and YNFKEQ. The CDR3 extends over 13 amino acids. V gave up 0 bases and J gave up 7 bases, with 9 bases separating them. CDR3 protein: CASSQEMSFEAFF. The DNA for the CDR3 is TGTGCCAGCAGCCAAGAAATGAGCTTTGAAGCTTTCTTT.

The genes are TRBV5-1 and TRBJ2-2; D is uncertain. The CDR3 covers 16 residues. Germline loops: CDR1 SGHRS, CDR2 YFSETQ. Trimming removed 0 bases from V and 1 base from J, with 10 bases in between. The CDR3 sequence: CASSLAVNLNTGELFF. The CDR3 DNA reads TGCGCCAGCAGCTTGGCGGTCAACCTGAACACCGGGGAGCTGTTTTTT.

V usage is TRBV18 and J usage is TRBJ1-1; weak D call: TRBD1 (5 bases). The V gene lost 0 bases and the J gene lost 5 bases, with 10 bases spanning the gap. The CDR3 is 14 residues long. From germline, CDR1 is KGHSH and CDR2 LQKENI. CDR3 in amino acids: CASSPPRKGTEAFF. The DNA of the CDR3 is TGTGCCAGCTCACCACCGCGCAAGGGGACTGAAGCTTTCTTT.

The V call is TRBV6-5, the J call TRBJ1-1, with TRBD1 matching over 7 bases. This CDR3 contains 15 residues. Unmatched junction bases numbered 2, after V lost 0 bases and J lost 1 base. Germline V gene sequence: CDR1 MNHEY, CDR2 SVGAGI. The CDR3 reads CASSYSGTANTEAFF. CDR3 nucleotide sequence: TGTGCCAGCAGTTACTCTGGGACAGCGAACACTGAAGCTTTCTTT.

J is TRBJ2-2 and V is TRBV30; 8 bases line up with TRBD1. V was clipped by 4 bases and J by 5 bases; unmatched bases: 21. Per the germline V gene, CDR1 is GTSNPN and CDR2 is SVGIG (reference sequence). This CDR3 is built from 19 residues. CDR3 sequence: CAWTGGVGQGARWTGELFF. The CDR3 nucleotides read TGTGCCTGGACTGGAGGGGTTGGGCAGGGGGCGCGGTGGACCGGGGAGCTGTTTTTT.

In DNA, the CDR3 is TGTGCCTGGGACAGTGCCAACTCTGGAAACACCATATATTTT. It translates to CAWDSANSGNTIYF. V is TRBV30 and J is TRBJ1-3; weak D call: TRBD1 (5 bases). The CDR3 totals 14 residues. V was trimmed by 5 bases and J by 0 bases, leaving 11 bases between them. The V gene's germline CDR1 is GTSNPN and CDR2 SVGIG (reference sequence).

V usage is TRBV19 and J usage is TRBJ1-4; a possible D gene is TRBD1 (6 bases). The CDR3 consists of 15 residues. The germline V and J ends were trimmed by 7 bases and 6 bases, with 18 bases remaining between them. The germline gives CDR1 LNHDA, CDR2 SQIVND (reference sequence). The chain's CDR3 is CASTARDIGDEKLFF. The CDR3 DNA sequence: TGTGCCAGTACCGCCCGGGACATCGGTGATGAAAAACTGTTTTTT. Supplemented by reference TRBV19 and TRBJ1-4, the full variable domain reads DGGITQSPKYLFRKEGQNVTLSCEQNLNHDAMYWYRQDPGQGLRLIYYSQIVNDFQKGDIAEGYSVSREKKESFPLTVTSAQKNPTAFYLCASTARDIGDEKLFFGSGTQLSVL.

CDR3 bases: TGTGCCTGGAGGCTTGGCCTTGCTAATGAAAAACTGTTTTTT. Its protein is CAWRLGLANEKLFF. The chain is built from TRBV30 and TRBJ1-4, with D uncertain. Trimming took off 3 bases at V and 3 bases at J, with 11 bases between the two ends. The CDR3 has 14 residues. Germline CDR1 reads GTSNPN; CDR2 reads SVGIG (reference sequence).

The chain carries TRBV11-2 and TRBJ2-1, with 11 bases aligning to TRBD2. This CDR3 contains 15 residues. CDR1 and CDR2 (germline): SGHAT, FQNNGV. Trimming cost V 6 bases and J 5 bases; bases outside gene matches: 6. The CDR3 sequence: CASRATSGGHNEQFF. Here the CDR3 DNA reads TGTGCCAGCAGGGCTACTAGCGGGGGACACAATGAGCAGTTCTTC.

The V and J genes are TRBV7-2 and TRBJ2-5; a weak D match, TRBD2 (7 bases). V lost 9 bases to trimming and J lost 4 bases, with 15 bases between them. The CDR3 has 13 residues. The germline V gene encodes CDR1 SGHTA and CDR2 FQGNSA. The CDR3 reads CASYEGGVETQYF. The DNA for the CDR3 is TGTGCCAGTTACGAGGGGGGGGTAGAGACCCAGTACTTC.

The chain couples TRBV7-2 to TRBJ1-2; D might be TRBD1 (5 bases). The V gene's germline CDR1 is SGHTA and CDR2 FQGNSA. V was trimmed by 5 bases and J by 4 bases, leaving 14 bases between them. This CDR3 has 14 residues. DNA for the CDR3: TGTGCCAGCAGCAGCGGGGGGTTTAGCTATGGCTACACCTTC. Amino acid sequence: CASSSGGFSYGYTF.

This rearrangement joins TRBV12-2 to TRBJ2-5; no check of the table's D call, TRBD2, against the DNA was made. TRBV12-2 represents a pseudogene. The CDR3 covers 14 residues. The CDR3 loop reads CASRLDTSGETQYF. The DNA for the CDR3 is TGTGCAAGTCGCTTAGATACTAGCGGGGAGACCCAGTACTTC.

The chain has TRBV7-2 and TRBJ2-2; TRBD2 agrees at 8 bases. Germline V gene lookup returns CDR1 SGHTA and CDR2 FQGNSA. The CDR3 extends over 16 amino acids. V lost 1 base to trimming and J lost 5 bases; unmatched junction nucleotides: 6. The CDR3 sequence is CASSLGPAGVTGELFF. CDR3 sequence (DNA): TGTGCCAGCAGCTTAGGGCCAGCGGGGGTAACCGGGGAGCTGTTTTTT.

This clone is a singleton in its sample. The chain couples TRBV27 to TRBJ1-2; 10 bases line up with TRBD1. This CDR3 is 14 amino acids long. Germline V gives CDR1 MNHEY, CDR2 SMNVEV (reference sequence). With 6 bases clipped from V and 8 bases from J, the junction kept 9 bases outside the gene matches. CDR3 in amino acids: CASSAGQGVRGYTF. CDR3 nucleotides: TGTGCCAGCAGCGCAGGACAGGGGGTGAGAGGCTACACCTTC.

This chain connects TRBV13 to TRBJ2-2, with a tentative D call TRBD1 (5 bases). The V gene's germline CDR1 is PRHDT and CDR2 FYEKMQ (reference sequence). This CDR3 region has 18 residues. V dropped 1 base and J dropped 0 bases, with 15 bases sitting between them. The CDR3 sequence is CASSLEGRARTNTGELFF. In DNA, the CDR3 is TGTGCCAGCAGCTTAGAGGGCAGGGCCAGAACGAACACCGGGGAGCTGTTTTTT.

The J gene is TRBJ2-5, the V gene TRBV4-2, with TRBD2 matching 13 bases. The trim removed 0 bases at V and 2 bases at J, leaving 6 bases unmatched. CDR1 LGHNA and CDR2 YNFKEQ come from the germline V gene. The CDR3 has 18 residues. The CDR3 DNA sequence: TGTGCCAGCAGCCAAGATGGGACTAGCGGGGCGAGGCAAGAGACCCAGTACTTC. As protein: CASSQDGTSGARQETQYF.

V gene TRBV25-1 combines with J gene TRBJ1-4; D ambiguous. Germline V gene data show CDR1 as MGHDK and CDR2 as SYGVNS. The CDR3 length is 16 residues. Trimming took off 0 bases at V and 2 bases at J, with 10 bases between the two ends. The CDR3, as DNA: TGTGCCAGCAGTGAATATATTGGGGAGACTAATGAAAAACTGTTTTTT. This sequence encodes CASSEYIGETNEKLFF.

CDR3 sequence (DNA): TGCGCCAGCAGCTACCGGGACAGGTATCACAATGAGCAGTTCTTC. Translating gives CASSYRDRYHNEQFF. This chain links TRBV5-1 with TRBJ2-1; 8 bases fit TRBD1. J was trimmed by 5 bases and V by 3 bases; bases with no gene match: 7. The CDR3 is 15 residues long. Germline CDR1 is SGHRS and CDR2 is YFSETQ.

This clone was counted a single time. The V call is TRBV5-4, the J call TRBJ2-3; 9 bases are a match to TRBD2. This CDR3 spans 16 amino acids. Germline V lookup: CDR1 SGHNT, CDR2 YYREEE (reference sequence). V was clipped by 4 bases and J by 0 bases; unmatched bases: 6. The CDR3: CASSRGGAESTDTQYF. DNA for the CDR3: TGTGCCAGCAGCCGCGGGGGGGCCGAGAGCACAGATACGCAGTATTTT.

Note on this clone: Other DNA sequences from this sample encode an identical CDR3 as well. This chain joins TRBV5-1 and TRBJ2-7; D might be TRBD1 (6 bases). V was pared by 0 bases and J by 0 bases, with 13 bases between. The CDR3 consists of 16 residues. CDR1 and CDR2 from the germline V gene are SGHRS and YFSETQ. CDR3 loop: CASSLVSGASSYEQYF. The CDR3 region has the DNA TGCGCCAGCAGCTTGGTTTCAGGGGCCAGCTCCTACGAGCAGTACTTC.

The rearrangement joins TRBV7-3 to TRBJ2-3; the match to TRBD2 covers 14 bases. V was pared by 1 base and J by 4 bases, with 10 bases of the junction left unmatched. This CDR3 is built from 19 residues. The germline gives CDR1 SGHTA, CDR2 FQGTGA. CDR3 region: CASSLRLKTSGGAADTQYF. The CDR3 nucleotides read TGTGCCAGCAGCTTAAGACTCAAGACTAGCGGGGGGGCAGCAGATACGCAGTATTTT.

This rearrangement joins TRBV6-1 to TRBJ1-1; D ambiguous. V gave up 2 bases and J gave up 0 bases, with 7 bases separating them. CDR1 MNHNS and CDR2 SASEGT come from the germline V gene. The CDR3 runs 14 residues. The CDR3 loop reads CASSEYSMNTEAFF. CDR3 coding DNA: TGTGCCAGCAGTGAATACAGCATGAACACTGAAGCTTTCTTT.

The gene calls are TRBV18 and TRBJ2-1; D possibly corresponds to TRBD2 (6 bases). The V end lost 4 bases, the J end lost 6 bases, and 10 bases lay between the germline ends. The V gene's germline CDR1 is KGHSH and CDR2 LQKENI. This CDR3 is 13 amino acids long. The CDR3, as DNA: TGTGCCAGCTCACGAGACGGGGGCAATGAGCAGTTCTTC. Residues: CASSRDGGNEQFF. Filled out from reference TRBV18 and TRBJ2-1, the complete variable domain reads NAGVMQNPRHLVRRRGQEARLRCSPMKGHSHVYWYRQLPEEGLKFMVYLQKENIIDESGMPKERFSAEFPKEGPSILRIQQVVRGDSAAYFCASSRDGGNEQFFGPGTRLTVL.